A single sample is the source of the 24 T cell receptor beta chains below, sequenced in a study of control samples from healthy donors and cancer patients. Libraries were prepared by immunoSEQ multiplex PCR; TCRdb keeps only in-frame clonotypes and omits some of them. The table shows some 150,000 clones, with around 94% occurring only once. The sequenced sample was PBMCs. The receptor source for this set is a man in his sixties with colorectal cancer.

This rearrangement joins TRBV5-4 to TRBJ1-2; TRBD1 agrees at 9 bases. The CDR3 covers 13 residues. With 2 bases clipped from V and 6 bases from J, the junction kept 2 bases outside the gene matches. The germline gives CDR1 SGHNT, CDR2 YYREEE (reference sequence). The CDR3 DNA follows: TGTGCCAGCAGCTTACAGGGGGCCCATGGCTACACCTTC. It is translated as CASSLQGAHGYTF.

The V call is TRBV9, the J call TRBJ1-1; the D gene is possibly TRBD1 (6 bases). The V end lost 0 bases, the J end lost 5 bases, and 14 bases lay between the germline ends. The CDR3 length is 15 residues. In germline, CDR1 is SGDLS, CDR2 YYNGEE. For the CDR3, the DNA is TGTGCCAGCAGCGTAGAGCCCGGGGGCGGAACTGAAGCTTTCTTT. Its protein is CASSVEPGGGTEAFF.

The V gene is TRBV5-4, the J gene TRBJ1-1; D remains ambiguous. Trimming shortened V by 5 bases and J by 0 bases, and 14 bases separated the two germline ends. CDR3 size: 15 residues. Looked up from germline, CDR1 is SGHNT and CDR2 is YYREEE (reference sequence). In nucleotides, the CDR3 is TGTGCCAGCAGACACGCCGGGCCGATGAACACTGAAGCTTTCTTT. Translating gives CASRHAGPMNTEAFF.

The chain recombines TRBV30 with TRBJ1-4; D is uncertain. V gave up 2 bases and J gave up 7 bases, with 17 bases separating them. Germline CDR1 is GTSNPN and CDR2 is SVGIG (reference sequence). The CDR3 spans 15 residues. CDR3 residues: CAWSPPPGGSEKLFF. For the CDR3, the DNA is TGTGCCTGGAGTCCCCCCCCCGGTGGTAGTGAAAAACTGTTTTTT.

This chain uses TRBV28 with TRBJ2-7; D could derive from TRBD1 or TRBD2 (5 bases each). From germline, CDR1 is MDHEN and CDR2 SYDVKM. The CDR3 covers 14 residues. V was cut by 2 bases and J by 4 bases, with 12 bases left in between. The CDR3 DNA is TGTGCCAGCAGTTTAGGGACCGTGGGTTACGAGCAGTACTTC. Protein sequence: CASSLGTVGYEQYF.

The chain couples TRBV6-5 to TRBJ1-2, with 7 bases matching TRBD1. The length of the CDR3 is 15 residues. J lost 4 bases, V lost 3 bases, and 8 bases had no gene match. Germline values: CDR1 MNHEY, CDR2 SVGAGI. The CDR3 DNA follows: TGTGCCAGCAGTTATGCGGGACAGCTCCTCTATGGCTACACCTTC. Its protein is CASSYAGQLLYGYTF.

The chain links TRBV4-3 to TRBJ1-1; D unclear. Germline CDR1 and CDR2: LGHNA and YSLEER. The CDR3 contains 14 residues. V lost 0 bases and J 1 base, leaving 6 bases between the germline ends. DNA for the CDR3: TGCGCCAGCAGCCAAGATGCGGGGAACACTGAAGCTTTCTTT. Its protein product is CASSQDAGNTEAFF.

The chain joins TRBV2 to TRBJ1-2, with 7 bases identical to TRBD1. With 6 bases clipped from V and 6 bases from J, the junction kept 10 bases outside the gene matches. The CDR3 consists of 14 residues. Germline V gives CDR1 SNHLY, CDR2 FYNNEI. CDR3 in DNA: TGTGCCAGCAGGCTTATAAGTCAGGGGGATGGCTACACCTTC. Translation gives CASRLISQGDGYTF.

This clone was seen a single time. The rearrangement links TRBV18 to TRBJ1-4, with D possibly matching TRBD1 (5 bases). This CDR3 region has 17 residues. Germline V gene sequence: CDR1 KGHSH, CDR2 LQKENI. Trimming pared 6 bases from V and 0 bases from J, leaving 17 bases between. The CDR3 nucleotides are TGTGCCAGCTCGCGAGGGGTCAGTTCCGCAACTAATGAAAAACTGTTTTTT. Protein sequence: CASSRGVSSATNEKLFF.

About this clone: This sample also contains other DNA sequences that code for the same CDR3. The chain links TRBV19 to TRBJ1-1; no clear D. From germline, CDR1 is LNHDA and CDR2 SQIVND (reference sequence). V lost 2 bases, J lost 7 bases, and 5 bases lay in between. The CDR3 has 11 amino acids. Here the CDR3 DNA reads TGTGCCAGTAGTATACGGGGTGAAGCTTTCTTT. It encodes CASSIRGEAFF.

V usage is TRBV9 and J usage is TRBJ2-6; weak D call: TRBD1 (6 bases). The CDR3 contains 18 residues. Trimming removed 3 bases from V and 0 bases from J, with 16 bases in between. Germline-derived CDR1 and CDR2 are SGDLS and YYNGEE. CDR3 amino acids: CASSAGTGFRSGANVLTF. In DNA form, the CDR3 reads TGTGCCAGCAGCGCGGGTACAGGGTTCCGCTCTGGGGCCAACGTCCTGACTTTC.

The gene calls are TRBV15 and TRBJ2-5, with D unresolved. This CDR3 contains 12 residues. Germline V gene lookup returns CDR1 LNHNV and CDR2 YYDKDF (reference sequence). Trimming removed 2 bases at V and 2 bases at J, with 3 bases between. Here the CDR3 reads CATSRTQETQYF. CDR3 in DNA: TGTGCCACCAGCAGAACTCAAGAGACCCAGTACTTC.

V gene TRBV10-2 combines with J gene TRBJ1-5; D perhaps matches TRBD1 (6 bases). This CDR3 is 13 amino acids long. V dropped 7 bases and J dropped 7 bases, with 14 bases sitting between them. Germline lookup yields CDR1 WSHSY and CDR2 SAAADI. The CDR3 sequence is CASKQGGGQPQHF. The CDR3 DNA reads TGCGCCAGCAAACAGGGTGGAGGGCAGCCCCAGCATTTT.

This CDR3 is CASSKEQGAIEQYF. CDR3 DNA sequence: TGTGCCAGCAGCAAAGAACAGGGGGCTATCGAGCAGTACTTC. The rearrangement joins TRBV21-1 to TRBJ2-7; the table's D call of TRBD1 was not tested on the DNA. TRBV21-1 is a pseudogene locus. The CDR3 length is 14 residues.

The rearrangement links TRBV3-1 (or the pseudogene TRBV3-2) to TRBJ1-4, with a tentative D call TRBD1 (6 bases). Germline CDR1 is LGHDT and CDR2 is YNNKEL (reference sequence). V lost 0 bases to trimming and J lost 7 bases, with 15 bases between them. There are 16 residues in the CDR3. In nucleotides, the CDR3 is TGTGCCAGCAGCCAAGATACGGGGGGCTCCGGTGAAAAACTGTTTTTT. Encoded protein: CASSQDTGGSGEKLFF.

V gene TRBV18 combines with J gene TRBJ2-5, with D unclear. This CDR3 is built from 12 residues. Germline V gene sequence: CDR1 KGHSH, CDR2 LQKENI. The V end lost 0 bases, the J end lost 4 bases, and 3 bases lay between the germline ends. The CDR3 protein is CASSPPGETQYF. The CDR3 bases are TGTGCCAGCTCACCACCGGGAGAGACCCAGTACTTC.

In nucleotides, the CDR3 is TGTGCCAGCAGACCACAGGGGCCCCTCTACGAGCAGTACTTC. Its translation: CASRPQGPLYEQYF. The V gene is TRBV6-5, the J gene TRBJ2-7; 7 bases match TRBD1. Trimming cost V 6 bases and J 3 bases; bases outside gene matches: 8. The CDR3 is 14 residues long. CDR1 and CDR2 (germline): MNHEY, SVGAGI.

The rearrangement joins TRBV29-1 to TRBJ1-1; D gene uncertain. This CDR3 has 14 amino acids. Germline V gene lookup returns CDR1 SQVTM and CDR2 ANQGSEA. V shed 0 bases and J shed 0 bases, with 8 bases lying between them. The CDR3 DNA reads TGCAGCGTTGAAGAGGACGGGATGAACACTGAAGCTTTCTTT. This codes for CSVEEDGMNTEAFF.

This rearrangement joins TRBV3-1 (or the pseudogene TRBV3-2) to TRBJ1-4; D not resolved. Germline-derived CDR1 and CDR2 are LGHDT and YNNKEL (reference sequence). The germline V and J ends were trimmed by 6 bases and 7 bases, with 15 bases remaining between them. This CDR3 contains 14 residues. CDR3: CASRLERAGEKLFF. The CDR3 DNA sequence: TGTGCCAGCAGACTAGAACGGGCGGGTGAAAAACTGTTTTTT.

V gene TRBV28 combines with J gene TRBJ1-4; D gene uncertain. The V end lost 6 bases, the J end lost 10 bases, and 12 bases lay between the germline ends. CDR1 and CDR2 from the germline V gene are MDHEN and SYDVKM. This CDR3 is built from 12 residues. CDR3 protein: CASSPSGGKLFF. In DNA form, the CDR3 reads TGTGCCAGCAGCCCTAGTGGAGGAAAACTGTTTTTT.

The J gene is TRBJ1-2, the V gene TRBV5-6; 9 bases fit TRBD1. The CDR3 consists of 15 residues. Germline CDR1 is SGHDT and CDR2 is YYEEEE. Germline trimming cut 0 bases from V and 8 bases from J; bases unmatched to any gene: 8. CDR3: CASSLGAGQGDGYTF. In DNA, the CDR3 is TGTGCCAGCAGCTTGGGTGCGGGACAGGGAGACGGCTACACCTTC.

V and J are TRBV27 and TRBJ2-1; D could derive from TRBD1 or TRBD2 (5 bases each). The CDR3 runs 14 residues. CDR1 is MNHEY, CDR2 SMNVEV, per germline (reference sequence). V lost 6 bases, J lost 5 bases, and 14 bases lay in between. CDR3 amino acids: CASRTGTPHNEQFF. CDR3 DNA sequence: TGTGCCAGCAGAACGGGGACGCCTCACAATGAGCAGTTCTTC.

The chain has TRBV28 and TRBJ1-4; tentative D call: TRBD1 (5 bases). The ends were cut back, 4 bases at V and 6 bases at J, with 15 bases in the middle. Germline CDR1 is MDHEN and CDR2 is SYDVKM. The CDR3 has 15 amino acids. CDR3 coding DNA: TGTGCCAGCAGTTCCCAGGAGCCGGGGGATGAAAAACTGTTTTTT. Encoded protein: CASSSQEPGDEKLFF.

The chain is built from TRBV3-1 (or the pseudogene TRBV3-2) and TRBJ2-3, with 10 bases aligning to TRBD2. Trimming took 3 bases from V and 1 from J; bases not matched to a gene: 13. Germline V lookup: CDR1 LGHDT, CDR2 YNNKEL (reference sequence). The CDR3 runs to 19 residues. The CDR3 reads CASSHLSSGGASRTDTQYF. The CDR3 nucleotides are TGTGCCAGCAGCCACCTCTCCAGCGGGGGGGCTTCTCGCACAGATACGCAGTATTTT.